Each of the 21 T cell receptor beta chains below was sequenced from the same sample in a study of identical twins. TCRdb reprocessed the 5' RACE reads with MiXCR, giving one entry per CDR3 protein. The table includes roughly 1.6 million distinct CDR3 sequences, under 35% detected once. The sample comprised cord blood. The receptors were gathered from a newborn girl in good health.

This clonotype showed up many times. The gene calls are TRBV28 and TRBJ2-5; possible D gene TRBD2, 5 bases. This CDR3 has 14 amino acids. CDR1 MDHEN and CDR2 SYDVKM come from the germline V gene. V lost 8 bases to trimming and J lost 4 bases, with 17 bases between them. The CDR3 nucleotides are TGTGCCAGCCGCCACGGGCTAGCATTAGAGACCCAGTACTTC. Translated: CASRHGLALETQYF. The entire variable domain, with the rest obtained from reference TRBV28 and TRBJ2-5, is as follows: DVKVTQSSRYLVKRTGEKVFLECVQDMDHENMFWYRQDPGLGLRLIYFSYDVKMKEKGDIPEGYSVSREKKERFSLILESASTNQTSMYLCASRHGLALETQYFGPGTRLLVL.

The chain joins TRBV7-9 to TRBJ2-3; 15 bases fit TRBD2. The J segment lost 2 bases and the V segment lost 5 bases, leaving 8 bases of the junction unmatched. Germline CDR1 SEHNR, CDR2 FQNEAQ (reference sequence). The CDR3 extends over 18 amino acids. CDR3 residues: CASSPWTSGGALTDTQYF. CDR3 in DNA: TGTGCCAGCAGCCCCTGGACTAGCGGGGGGGCCCTCACAGATACGCAGTATTTT.

In this sample, this clonotype turned up many times. The J gene is TRBJ2-3, the V gene TRBV10-3; 7 bases map to TRBD1. The CDR3 covers 15 residues. V shed 7 bases and J 4 bases; nucleotides not matched to a gene: 11. CDR1 and CDR2 from the germline V gene are ENHRY and SYGVKD. The CDR3 coding sequence is TGTGCCATCAACCCGGACAGGAATAACGCAGATACGCAGTATTTT. Translated: CAINPDRNNADTQYF.

This clonotype showed up just a few times. The chain has TRBV12-3 or TRBV12-4 and TRBJ2-1; D is uncertain. The CDR3 consists of 13 residues. V lost 2 bases, J lost 10 bases, and 12 bases lay in between. The CDR3 protein is CASSLLLVSEQFF. Here the CDR3 DNA reads TGTGCCAGCAGTTTACTCCTAGTAAGCGAGCAGTTCTTC.

This clonotype was seen only a few times. The rearrangement joins TRBV5-8 to TRBJ2-5; D is ambiguous. The V end lost 4 bases, the J end lost 3 bases, and 10 bases lay between the germline ends. This CDR3 is built from 13 residues. Germline loops: CDR1 SGHTS, CDR2 YDEGEE. The CDR3 sequence: CASSHFAKETQYF. CDR3 coding DNA: TGTGCCAGCAGCCACTTTGCCAAAGAGACCCAGTACTTC.

This clonotype was observed at least ten times. The chain joins TRBV29-1 to TRBJ1-2; D is unresolved. The CDR3 consists of 12 residues. Germline V CDR1 and CDR2: SQVTM, ANQGSEA. The V gene lost 4 bases and the J gene lost 2 bases, with 8 bases spanning the gap. The CDR3 coding sequence is TGCAGCGTTGTAGGCAGCAACTATGGCTACACCTTC. Translated: CSVVGSNYGYTF. The full variable domain, in which reference TRBV29-1 and TRBJ1-2 provide the parts outside the CDR3, is SAVISQKPSRDICQRGTSLTIQCQVDSQVTMMFWYRQQPGQSLTLIATANQGSEATYESGFVIDKFPISRPNLTFSTLTVSNMSPEDSSIYLCSVVGSNYGYTFGSGTRLTVV.

In this sample, this clonotype turned up a few times. The rearrangement uses TRBV12-3 or TRBV12-4 and TRBJ2-7; no definite D call. Trimming pared 5 bases from V and 5 bases from J, leaving 10 bases between. CDR3 length equals 12 residues. The CDR3 region has the DNA TGTGCCAGCAGTCCCACTCGTCACGAGCAGTACTTC. Encoded protein: CASSPTRHEQYF.

This clonotype was seen many times. The chain recombines TRBV20-1 with TRBJ2-7; 11 nucleotides agree with TRBD2. V dropped 5 bases and J dropped 2; count of bases not matched to a gene: 5. CDR3 size: 14 residues. CDR1 and CDR2 from the germline V gene are DFQATT and SNEGSKA (reference sequence). CDR3 protein: CSAQTSGNAYEQYF. DNA of the CDR3: TGCAGTGCTCAGACTAGCGGGAACGCCTACGAGCAGTACTTC.

This clonotype was observed a few times. The chain couples TRBV24-1 to TRBJ2-3; D unclear. The V and J ends lost 8 bases and 1 base respectively, with 21 bases between them. The CDR3 runs 17 residues. Per the germline V gene, CDR1 is KGHDR and CDR2 is SFDVKD. The CDR3 region is CATTPRRQLSRTDTQYF. The CDR3 region has the DNA TGTGCCACCACCCCAAGGCGGCAACTTTCCCGCACAGATACGCAGTATTTT.

The genes are TRBV5-6 and TRBJ2-2, with 8 bases aligning to TRBD1. The CDR3 consists of 16 residues. Germline CDR1 is SGHDT and CDR2 is YYEEEE. The V segment lost 2 bases and the J segment 3 bases; nucleotides outside the gene matches: 6. Written as DNA, the CDR3 is TGTGCCAGCAGCTTTTTGCAGGGGGCCCACACCGGGGAGCTGTTTTTT. Protein: CASSFLQGAHTGELFF.

In the case of this clonotype: Mismatch with germline at one junction end may stem from a read error. The chain carries TRBV5-1 and TRBJ2-4; TRBD1 matches 8 bases. The germline V gene encodes CDR1 SGHRS and CDR2 YFSETQ. The CDR3 length is 15 residues. The CDR3 protein is CASSSTGVAKTIQYF. CDR3 coding DNA: TGCGCCAGCAGCTCGACAGGGGTAGCCAAAACCATTCAGTACTTC.

The genes are TRBV10-3 and TRBJ2-3; TRBD2 aligns across 8 bases. CDR3 length: 15 residues. V lost 6 bases, J lost 4 bases, and 9 bases stayed unmatched. From germline, CDR1 is ENHRY and CDR2 SYGVKD. The DNA of the CDR3 is TGTGCCATCAGAGGGAGAGCGGGAGAGGCAGATACGCAGTATTTT. Protein sequence: CAIRGRAGEADTQYF.

V is TRBV12-3 or TRBV12-4 and J is TRBJ1-6; D gene ambiguous. The ends were cut back, 6 bases at V and 10 bases at J, with 16 bases in the middle. CDR3 length equals 14 residues. The CDR3 region is CASRATGLRSPLHF. The CDR3 DNA reads as TGTGCCAGCAGGGCCACCGGGCTACGGTCACCCCTCCACTTT.

This clonotype was seen at least ten times. The chain recombines TRBV28 with TRBJ2-1; 12 bases align to TRBD2. V shed 1 base and J 1 base; nucleotides not matched to a gene: 2. This CDR3 contains 17 residues. The germline V gene encodes CDR1 MDHEN and CDR2 SYDVKM. The CDR3 DNA reads TGTGCCAGCAGTTTATCCCTAGCGGGAGGGTCCTACAATGAGCAGTTCTTC. This codes for CASSLSLAGGSYNEQFF.

The rearrangement links TRBV5-4 to TRBJ2-1; no firm D call. The CDR3 contains 14 residues. V shed 4 bases and J shed 8 bases, with 16 bases lying between them. Germline V CDR1 and CDR2: SGHNT, YYREEE (reference sequence). The CDR3 DNA is TGTGCCAGCAGCCTGGCTAGGGAATTGTATGAGCAGTTCTTC. It translates to CASSLARELYEQFF.

This chain links TRBV20-1 with TRBJ2-3; no firm D call. Germline V gene lookup returns CDR1 DFQATT and CDR2 SNEGSKA (reference sequence). The CDR3 is made up of 11 amino acids. With 8 bases removed from V and 2 bases from J, the gap between germline ends came to 8 bases. The CDR3 DNA sequence: TGCAGTCTCGACCTCACAGATACGCAGTATTTT. Translating it yields CSLDLTDTQYF.

The chain employs TRBV20-1 and TRBJ2-1; 13 positions match TRBD2. The CDR3 length is 21 residues. CDR1 is DFQATT, CDR2 SNEGSKA, per germline (reference sequence). V trimming: 3 bases; J trimming: 2 bases; junction bases outside the gene matches: 19. CDR3 sequence: CSARIGPAGLAGVWAYNEQFF. CDR3 nucleotide sequence: TGCAGTGCTAGGATTGGTCCAGCTGGACTAGCGGGAGTTTGGGCCTACAATGAGCAGTTCTTC.

The chain joins TRBV28 to TRBJ2-1; unclear D gene. Germline CDR1 reads MDHEN; CDR2 reads SYDVKM. The length of the CDR3 is 12 residues. V gave up 2 bases and J gave up 13 bases, with 12 bases separating them. CDR3 nucleotide sequence: TGTGCCAGCAGTTTACAGGTGGCCACCCAGTTCTTC. This translates into CASSLQVATQFF.

On this clonotype: The junction and the germline gene differ at one end; a read error may be behind it. This chain joins TRBV4-1 and TRBJ2-5; 7 bases fit TRBD2. Germline V CDR1 and CDR2: MGHRA, YSYEKL. The length of the CDR3 is 16 residues. The CDR3 nucleotides read TGCACCAGCAGCCAAGTAGGGGACTACACGCAAGAGACCCAGTACTTC. Translation gives CTSSQVGDYTQETQYF.

This clonotype was observed a few times. V and J are TRBV20-1 and TRBJ1-2, with 9 bases fitting TRBD1. Germline assignment: CDR1 DFQATT and CDR2 SNEGSKA (reference sequence). V lost 3 bases and J lost 5; bases outside the gene matches: 7. The CDR3 sequence is 14 residues long. This CDR3 reads CSASAPGTGYGYTF. In DNA, the CDR3 is TGCAGTGCTAGTGCCCCCGGGACAGGGTATGGCTACACCTTC.

The CDR3 DNA reads as TGTGCCAGCAGTGCTACAGGGGTTTGGAGGAATGAAAAACTGTTTTTT. Protein sequence: CASSATGVWRNEKLFF. J is TRBJ1-4 and V is TRBV28, with 7 bases identical to TRBD1. The CDR3 extends over 16 amino acids. The J segment lost 5 bases and the V segment lost 5 bases, leaving 11 bases of the junction unmatched. Germline-derived CDR1 and CDR2 are MDHEN and SYDVKM. Full variable domain (missing parts from reference TRBV28 and TRBJ1-4): DVKVTQSSRYLVKRTGEKVFLECVQDMDHENMFWYRQDPGLGLRLIYFSYDVKMKEKGDIPEGYSVSREKKERFSLILESASTNQTSMYLCASSATGVWRNEKLFFGSGTQLSVL.